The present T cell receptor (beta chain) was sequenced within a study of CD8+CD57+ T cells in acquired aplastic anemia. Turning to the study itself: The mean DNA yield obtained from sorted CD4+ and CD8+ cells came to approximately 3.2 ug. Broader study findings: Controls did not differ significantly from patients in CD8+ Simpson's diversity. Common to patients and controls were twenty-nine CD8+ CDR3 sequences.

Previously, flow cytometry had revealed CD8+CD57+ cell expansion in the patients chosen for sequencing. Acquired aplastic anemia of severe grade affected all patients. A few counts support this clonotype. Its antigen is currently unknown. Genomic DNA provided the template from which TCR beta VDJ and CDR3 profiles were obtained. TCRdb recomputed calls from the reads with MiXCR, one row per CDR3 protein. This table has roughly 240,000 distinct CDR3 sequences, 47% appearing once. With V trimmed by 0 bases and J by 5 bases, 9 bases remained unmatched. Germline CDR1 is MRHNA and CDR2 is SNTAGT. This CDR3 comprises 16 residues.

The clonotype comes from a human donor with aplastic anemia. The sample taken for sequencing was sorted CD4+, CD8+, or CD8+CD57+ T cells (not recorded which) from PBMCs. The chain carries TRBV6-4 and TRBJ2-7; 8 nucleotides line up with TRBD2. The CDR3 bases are TGTGCCAGCAGTGACTCGGGCGGGGGGCCCCCCCACGAGCAGTACTTC. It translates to CASSDSGGGPPHEQYF.